Following are 8 T cell receptor beta chains from one sample sequenced in a study of blood T cell repertoires in COVID-19. Clones were read by immunoSEQ multiplex PCR, and TCRdb kept only the in-frame ones, dropping some. This sample has approximately 240,000 clones, with 80% to 90% found just once. Material: peripheral blood. Receptor source: a man aged 50-59 years with acute or convalescent COVID-19.

This chain connects TRBV5-5 to TRBJ1-1; perhaps TRBD1 as D (6 bases). Germline V gene sequence: CDR1 SGHKS, CDR2 YYEKEE (reference sequence). This CDR3 has 15 residues. Trimming pared 0 bases from V and 10 bases from J, leaving 19 bases between. In DNA form, the CDR3 reads TGTGCCAGCAGCTTGGAGGGTCAGGGGCACGGAAGAGCTTTCTTT. Its protein is CASSLEGQGHGRAFF. Together with reference TRBV5-5 and TRBJ1-1, the CDR3 gives the full variable domain: DAGVTQSPTHLIKTRGQQVTLRCSPISGHKSVSWYQQVLGQGPQFIFQYYEKEERGRGNFPDRFSARQFPNYSSELNVNALLLGDSALYLCASSLEGQGHGRAFFGQGTRLTVV.

The rearrangement uses TRBV4-1 and TRBJ2-3; the match to TRBD1 covers 7 bases. The CDR3 sequence is 15 residues long. Germline CDR1 MGHRA, CDR2 YSYEKL. The V segment lost 2 bases and the J segment 0 bases; nucleotides outside the gene matches: 2. The CDR3 sequence is CASSQLQGSTDTQYF. The CDR3, as DNA: TGCGCCAGCAGCCAATTACAGGGGAGCACAGATACGCAGTATTTT.

The chain is built from TRBV19 and TRBJ2-1; D not resolved. The length of the CDR3 is 13 residues. Trimming took off 5 bases at V and 9 bases at J, with 14 bases between the two ends. From germline, CDR1 is LNHDA and CDR2 SQIVND (reference sequence). The CDR3 spells CASSGSPAGEQFF. The CDR3 coding sequence is TGTGCCAGTAGTGGTAGCCCCGCCGGTGAGCAGTTCTTC.

The chain uses TRBV5-1 and TRBJ2-3; 9 bases fit TRBD1. CDR1 and CDR2 from the germline V gene are SGHRS and YFSETQ. The CDR3 is 14 amino acids. J lost 6 bases, V lost 5 bases, and 7 bases had no gene match. This chain's CDR3 is CASSRGTGLDTQYF. In DNA form, the CDR3 reads TGCGCCAGCAGTCGAGGGACAGGGTTGGATACGCAGTATTTT. Filled out from reference TRBV5-1 and TRBJ2-3, the complete variable domain reads KAGVTQTPRYLIKTRGQQVTLSCSPISGHRSVSWYQQTPGQGLQFLFEYFSETQRNKGNFPGRFSGRQFSNSRSEMNVSTLELGDSALYLCASSRGTGLDTQYFGPGTRLTVL.

The V and J genes are TRBV29-1 and TRBJ1-1; 7 bases are a match to TRBD1. Germline lookup yields CDR1 SQVTM and CDR2 ANQGSEA. V lost 3 bases to trimming and J lost 6 bases; unmatched junction nucleotides: 4. This CDR3 contains 12 residues. The CDR3 region is CSVDRGSAEAFF. The CDR3 DNA reads as TGCAGCGTTGACAGGGGGTCGGCTGAAGCTTTCTTT.

The chain couples TRBV7-6 to TRBJ2-1, with 11 bases fitting TRBD2. The CDR3 extends over 16 amino acids. Germline lookup yields CDR1 SGHVS and CDR2 FNYEAQ. V dropped 0 bases and J dropped 10; count of bases not matched to a gene: 8. This CDR3 is CASSLAWTSGRWEQFF. The CDR3 DNA reads TGTGCCAGCAGCTTAGCGTGGACTAGCGGGCGCTGGGAGCAGTTCTTC.

J is TRBJ2-7 and V is TRBV11-2; D gene uncertain. Germline loops: CDR1 SGHAT, CDR2 FQNNGV. The V and J ends lost 5 bases and 9 bases respectively, with 14 bases between them. The CDR3 is 12 amino acids. The CDR3 coding sequence is TGTGCCAGCAGCCTAGGGCAGGCCAGGCAGTACTTC. Its protein is CASSLGQARQYF.

This clone was observed once. The chain uses TRBV16 and TRBJ1-2, with TRBD1 matching over 7 bases. V shed 1 base and J 4 bases; nucleotides not matched to a gene: 15. The CDR3 is 18 amino acids. Per the germline V gene, CDR1 is KGHSY and CDR2 is FQNENV. The CDR3: CASSQFGPGTVKSYGYTF. CDR3 bases: TGTGCCAGCAGCCAATTCGGCCCCGGGACAGTTAAATCCTATGGCTACACCTTC.